This T cell receptor (beta chain) was found in a study of OX40 agonist ivuxolimab in advanced cancers. Overall study context: Hepatocellular carcinoma, melanoma, renal cell or head and neck cancer occurred in dose-escalation patients. Notes on the study in general: CD4+ T cells averaged fewer expanded clones than CD8+ T cells.

Trimming removed 4 bases from V and 1 base from J; junction bases left unmatched: 7. The CDR3 consists of 16 residues. Germline V gene data show CDR1 as SGHNT and CDR2 as YYREEE (reference sequence). Clones were read by immunoSEQ multiplex PCR, and TCRdb kept only the in-frame ones, dropping some. Among more than 75,000 clones listed, approximately 89% were seen once. Regarding this clone: What it binds is unknown.

The receptor's source is an adult with an advanced solid tumor such as melanoma, head and neck, liver or kidney cancer. This specimen consisted of CD4+ or CD8+ T cells sorted from blood, obtained in a trial of the OX40 agonist ivuxolimab. V and J are TRBV5-4 and TRBJ2-2; 7 nucleotides agree with TRBD2. CDR3 sequence reads: CASSPEGGGNTGELFF. In DNA form, the CDR3 reads TGTGCCAGCAGCCCGGAGGGCGGGGGGAACACCGGGGAGCTGTTTTTT.